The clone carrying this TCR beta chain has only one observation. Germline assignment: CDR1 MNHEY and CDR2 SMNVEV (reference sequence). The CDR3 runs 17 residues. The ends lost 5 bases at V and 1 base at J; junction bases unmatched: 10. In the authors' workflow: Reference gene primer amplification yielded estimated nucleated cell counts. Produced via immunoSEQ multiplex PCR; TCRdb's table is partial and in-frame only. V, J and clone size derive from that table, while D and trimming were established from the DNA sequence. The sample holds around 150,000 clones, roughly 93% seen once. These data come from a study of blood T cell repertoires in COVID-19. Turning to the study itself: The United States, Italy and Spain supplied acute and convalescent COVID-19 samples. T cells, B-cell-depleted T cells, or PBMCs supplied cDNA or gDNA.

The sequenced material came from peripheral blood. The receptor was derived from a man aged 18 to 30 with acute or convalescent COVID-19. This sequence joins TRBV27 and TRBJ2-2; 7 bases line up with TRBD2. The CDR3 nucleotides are TGTGCCAGCAGTCCCTATTGGGGGGGGGAGAACACCGGGGAGCTGTTTTTT. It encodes CASSPYWGGENTGELFF.